These 20 T cell receptor beta chains were sequenced from one sample in a study of OX40 agonist ivuxolimab in advanced cancers. The receptor library was made with the immunoSEQ multiplex PCR assay. In TCRdb, the immuneACCESS table is reduced to in-frame sequences with V and J assigned. These tables do not hold every clone; where another copy was compared, an unresolved V gene accounts for under half, and the others remain unexplained. The sample table contains 70,000 to 95,000 clones; only one count was recorded for 88% of them. The ten biggest clones cover around 4.3% of the sample. This specimen was CD4+ or CD8+ T cells sorted from blood, taken in a trial of the OX40 agonist ivuxolimab. Receptors were obtained from an adult with an advanced solid tumor such as melanoma, head and neck, liver or kidney cancer.

CDR3 bases: TGCGCCAGCAGCTTGGAACAGGGTTCAGATACGCAGTATTTT. Its translation is CASSLEQGSDTQYF. The chain couples TRBV5-1 to TRBJ2-3; TRBD1 is a possible D gene (6 bases). The germline CDR1 and CDR2 sequences are SGHRS and YFSETQ. The V and J ends lost 0 bases and 4 bases respectively, with 9 bases between them. The length of the CDR3 is 14 residues.

The rearrangement joins TRBV7-2 to TRBJ2-5, with no clear D. Germline V CDR1 and CDR2: SGHTA, FQGNSA. Trimming pared 1 base from V and 5 bases from J, leaving 2 bases between. This CDR3 contains 11 residues. CDR3 in DNA: TGTGCCAGCAGCTTAGTGGAGACCCAGTACTTC. It specifies CASSLVETQYF.

This clone was found a few times. This rearrangement joins TRBV18 to TRBJ1-1; 7 nucleotides match TRBD1. The CDR3 is made up of 14 amino acids. The trim removed 2 bases at V and 7 bases at J, leaving 7 bases unmatched. Per the germline V gene, CDR1 is KGHSH and CDR2 is LQKENI. CDR3 region: CASSPIGTAVEAFF. DNA of the CDR3: TGTGCCAGCTCACCAATCGGGACAGCTGTTGAAGCTTTCTTT.

V gene TRBV19 combines with J gene TRBJ2-1, with D perhaps matching TRBD2 (7 bases). The CDR3 loop spans 15 amino acids. Trimming pared 4 bases from V and 4 bases from J, leaving 14 bases between. Germline V gene lookup returns CDR1 LNHDA and CDR2 SQIVND (reference sequence). This chain's CDR3 is CASSKIGGGYNEQFF. CDR3 bases: TGTGCCAGTAGTAAGATAGGGGGGGGATACAATGAGCAGTTCTTC.

The chain carries TRBV19 and TRBJ1-5; no clear D gene. Germline V CDR1 and CDR2: LNHDA, SQIVND (reference sequence). The CDR3 is made up of 15 amino acids. Trimming removed 4 bases from V and 0 bases from J, with 10 bases in between. The CDR3 is CASSSGRYSNQPQHF. The CDR3 DNA sequence: TGTGCCAGTAGTAGCGGACGATATAGCAATCAGCCCCAGCATTTT.

The CDR3 nucleotides read TGTGCCATCAGTGAAAGGGGAAATAACTATGGCTACACCTTC. Protein sequence: CAISERGNNYGYTF. The J gene is TRBJ1-2, the V gene TRBV10-3, with D perhaps matching TRBD1 (5 bases). The CDR3 sequence is 14 residues long. V lost 3 bases to trimming and J lost 1 base, with 9 bases between them. CDR1 ENHRY and CDR2 SYGVKD come from the germline V gene.

V usage is TRBV5-1 and J usage is TRBJ2-1; the match to TRBD2 covers 9 bases. The V gene end was trimmed by 0 bases and the J gene end by 7 bases; junction bases not matched to a gene: 5. The CDR3 is made up of 15 amino acids. Germline V gene data show CDR1 as SGHRS and CDR2 as YFSETQ. CDR3 residues: CASSLGLAGQNEQFF. For the CDR3, the DNA is TGCGCCAGCAGCTTGGGGCTAGCGGGACAGAATGAGCAGTTCTTC.

The sample holds one count of this clone. The chain employs TRBV28 and TRBJ2-2, with 7 bases fitting TRBD1. This CDR3 is 15 amino acids long. CDR1 and CDR2 (germline): MDHEN, SYDVKM. J lost 5 bases, V lost 3 bases, and 6 bases had no gene match. The CDR3 DNA follows: TGTGCCAGCAGTTTTAGACAGGGTGATACCGGGGAGCTGTTTTTT. The encoded protein is CASSFRQGDTGELFF.

This chain connects TRBV6-5 to TRBJ1-2; D gene uncertain. The CDR3 is 14 residues long. V lost 6 bases and J 0 bases, leaving 11 bases between the germline ends. Per germline, CDR1 MNHEY and CDR2 SVGAGI. This CDR3 reads CASSLTRTNYGYTF. The CDR3 region has the DNA TGTGCCAGCAGCCTAACTAGGACTAACTATGGCTACACCTTC.

The chain uses TRBV19 and TRBJ2-6; no reliable D call. Trimming shortened V by 5 bases and J by 0 bases, and 11 bases separated the two germline ends. CDR3 length equals 16 residues. CDR1 is LNHDA and CDR2 is SQIVND in the germline V gene (reference sequence). The CDR3 here is CASSPRSSSGANVLTF. CDR3 sequence (DNA): TGTGCCAGTAGTCCCCGATCAAGCTCTGGGGCCAACGTCCTGACTTTC.

The chain couples TRBV30 to TRBJ1-1; 8 bases match TRBD1. The V and J ends lost 2 bases and 6 bases, in that order; junction bases with no gene match: 8. Germline V gene lookup returns CDR1 GTSNPN and CDR2 SVGIG (reference sequence). The CDR3 has 14 amino acids. In DNA form, the CDR3 reads TGTGCCTGGAGTATGGGCGGGGACAGGCCTGAAGCTTTCTTT. This translates into CAWSMGGDRPEAFF.

J is TRBJ2-3 and V is TRBV2, with D perhaps TRBD1 (6 bases). The V gene's germline CDR1 is SNHLY and CDR2 FYNNEI. Trimming removed 6 bases from V and 3 bases from J, with 10 bases in between. The CDR3 is 13 residues long. The DNA of the CDR3 is TGTGCCAGCAGCAGGGGTAGGACAGATACGCAGTATTTT. Protein: CASSRGRTDTQYF.

This chain uses TRBV7-9 with TRBJ2-7; D gene ambiguous. Germline CDR1 reads SEHNR; CDR2 reads FQNEAQ (reference sequence). Trimming took off 4 bases at V and 3 bases at J, with 10 bases between the two ends. CDR3 length equals 13 residues. CDR3 sequence: CASSSQRIYEQYF. The CDR3 nucleotides read TGTGCCAGCAGCTCCCAACGTATCTACGAGCAGTACTTC.

The V and J genes are TRBV14 and TRBJ2-5; 7 nucleotides line up with TRBD2. The CDR3 extends over 17 amino acids. The V and J ends lost 0 bases and 4 bases, in that order; junction bases with no gene match: 11. Germline V gives CDR1 SGHDN, CDR2 FVKESK. The CDR3 loop reads CASSQDRGAGVRETQYF. For the CDR3, the DNA is TGTGCCAGCAGCCAAGATCGGGGTGCGGGAGTCCGAGAGACCCAGTACTTC.

The chain has TRBV7-9 and TRBJ2-1; either TRBD1 or TRBD2 may fit D (6 bases each). Germline-derived CDR1 and CDR2 are SEHNR and FQNEAQ (reference sequence). Trimming took 5 bases from V and 10 from J, leaving 9 bases between them. The CDR3 spans 11 residues. DNA for the CDR3: TGTGCCAGCAGCCTAGGGGGGGAGCAGTTCTTC. Translation gives CASSLGGEQFF.

The chain employs TRBV9 and TRBJ2-1, with 9 bases aligning to TRBD2. There are 17 residues in the CDR3. Germline V gene lookup returns CDR1 SGDLS and CDR2 YYNGEE. The ends lost 3 bases at V and 0 bases at J; junction bases unmatched: 7. The CDR3 coding sequence is TGTGCCAGCAGCGGAATTAGCGGGAGCAGCTCCTACAATGAGCAGTTCTTC. Protein: CASSGISGSSSYNEQFF.

The genes are TRBV18 and TRBJ2-6; tentatively, D is TRBD1 (6 bases). This CDR3 contains 17 residues. The germline CDR1 and CDR2 sequences are KGHSH and LQKENI. V was clipped by 4 bases and J by 0 bases, with 13 bases between them. The DNA of the CDR3 is TGTGCCAGCTCACTTTTTTTACAGGGCTCTGGGGCCAACGTCCTGACTTTC. As protein: CASSLFLQGSGANVLTF.

The chain uses TRBV10-3 and TRBJ1-2; D unresolved. Trimming stripped 7 bases from V and 0 bases from J, with 12 bases between. This CDR3 contains 14 residues. Germline-derived CDR1 and CDR2 are ENHRY and SYGVKD. This CDR3 is CAINRAATNYGYTF. The DNA for the CDR3 is TGTGCCATCAATCGGGCAGCGACTAACTATGGCTACACCTTC.

This chain joins TRBV5-4 and TRBJ1-3, with D possibly matching TRBD1 (5 bases). CDR3 size: 17 residues. Germline CDR1 reads SGHNT; CDR2 reads YYREEE (reference sequence). Trimming cost V 3 bases and J 1 base, with 17 bases left between them. The CDR3 loop reads CASSWGPAGGSGNTIYF. The CDR3 nucleotides are TGTGCCAGCAGCTGGGGCCCGGCGGGAGGATCTGGAAACACCATATATTTT.

The CDR3 loop is CASSGVQGAFRGYTF. The CDR3 coding sequence is TGTGCCAGCAGTGGGGTACAGGGGGCTTTTCGTGGCTACACCTTC. The chain uses TRBV2 and TRBJ1-2, with TRBD1 identical over 9 bases. The CDR3 is 15 residues long. After removal of 4 bases from V and 7 bases from J, the junction contained 10 bases not matched to a gene. Germline V lookup: CDR1 SNHLY, CDR2 FYNNEI.